These 16 T cell receptor beta chains share one sample of origin, sequenced in a study of blood T cell repertoires in COVID-19. Profiling relied on immunoSEQ multiplex PCR, and the TCRdb table lists in-frame clones only, not all of them. The sample yields some 69,000 clones, roughly four fifths seen once. The sequenced material came from peripheral blood. These receptors all stem from a woman aged 60-75 years with acute or convalescent COVID-19.

The chain couples TRBV19 to TRBJ2-6; TRBD2 matches at 9 bases. V shed 10 bases and J 2 bases; nucleotides not matched to a gene: 15. In germline, CDR1 is LNHDA, CDR2 SQIVND (reference sequence). This CDR3 is built from 18 residues. CDR3 in DNA: TGTGCCACGCAACCTCCGGGACTAGCTACCGCTGGGGCCAACGTCCTGACTTTC. Translating gives CATQPPGLATAGANVLTF.

This sequence joins TRBV7-2 and TRBJ1-1; tentatively, D is TRBD1 (6 bases). In germline, CDR1 is SGHTA, CDR2 FQGNSA. The CDR3 extends over 14 amino acids. Trimming pared 0 bases from V and 1 base from J, leaving 6 bases between. CDR3 nucleotides: TGTGCCAGCAGCTTAGCGACAGGGAACACTGAAGCTTTCTTT. It codes for CASSLATGNTEAFF.

This clone was seen a few times. This chain connects TRBV6-4 to TRBJ1-2, with 8 bases that match TRBD1. Germline CDR1 MRHNA, CDR2 SNTAGT. After removal of 6 bases from V and 3 bases from J, the junction contained 3 bases not matched to a gene. The CDR3 consists of 13 residues. For the CDR3, the DNA is TGTGCCAGCAGCCCGACAGGGGACTATGGCTACACCTTC. As protein: CASSPTGDYGYTF.

A few counts support this clone. The gene calls are TRBV9 and TRBJ1-2; TRBD1 might be the D (6 bases). V was shortened by 0 bases and J by 7 bases, with 7 bases between the two germline ends. Germline loops: CDR1 SGDLS, CDR2 YYNGEE. This CDR3 contains 12 residues. The CDR3 loop is CASSVVGAGYTF. The CDR3 nucleotides are TGTGCCAGCAGCGTAGTGGGGGCTGGCTACACCTTC.

V gene TRBV24-1 combines with J gene TRBJ2-1, with 11 bases fitting TRBD2. The germline V gene has CDR1 KGHDR and CDR2 SFDVKD. The trim removed 9 bases at V and 5 bases at J, leaving 11 bases unmatched. This CDR3 is built from 16 residues. The DNA of the CDR3 is TGTGCCACCGGCTCACTAGCGGGAGATCGTGACAATGAGCAGTTCTTC. It encodes CATGSLAGDRDNEQFF.

The J gene is TRBJ2-7, the V gene TRBV28; tentatively, D is TRBD1 (6 bases). V was trimmed by 5 bases and J by 9 bases, leaving 17 bases between them. This CDR3 comprises 13 residues. Looked up from germline, CDR1 is MDHEN and CDR2 is SYDVKM. This CDR3 is CASSGVGQPGQYF. The CDR3 coding sequence is TGTGCCAGCAGTGGGGTCGGACAGCCTGGGCAGTACTTC.

The V and J genes are TRBV27 and TRBJ2-5; 8 bases line up with TRBD2. This CDR3 spans 15 amino acids. Trimming cost V 4 bases and J 2 bases; bases outside gene matches: 6. The germline V gene encodes CDR1 MNHEY and CDR2 SMNVEV (reference sequence). The CDR3: CASSSLAGIQETQYF. CDR3 DNA: TGTGCCAGCAGTTCGTTAGCGGGGATACAAGAGACCCAGTACTTC.

The V call is TRBV19, the J call TRBJ2-7, with a possible D match to TRBD1 (5 bases). Germline V lookup: CDR1 LNHDA, CDR2 SQIVND (reference sequence). CDR3 length: 13 residues. Trimming took off 5 bases at V and 2 bases at J, with 10 bases between the two ends. The DNA for the CDR3 is TGTGCCAGTAGTCAGAAGACAGCCTACGAGCAGTACTTC. Its translation: CASSQKTAYEQYF.

The V gene is TRBV29-1, the J gene TRBJ2-7; 7 bases match TRBD2. CDR3 size: 15 residues. With V trimmed by 5 bases and J by 0 bases, 10 bases remained unmatched. In germline, CDR1 is SQVTM, CDR2 ANQGSEA. CDR3: CSVRRAGPSSYEQYF. In nucleotides, the CDR3 is TGCAGCGTTCGTAGAGCGGGGCCCAGCTCCTACGAGCAGTACTTC.

The J gene is TRBJ2-3, the V gene TRBV19, with D maybe TRBD1 (6 bases). The V end was cut by 5 bases, the J end by 1 base, with 13 bases between. Germline loops: CDR1 LNHDA, CDR2 SQIVND (reference sequence). The CDR3 length is 15 residues. CDR3 residues: CASSSVGARTDTQYF. The CDR3 DNA follows: TGTGCCAGTAGTTCCGTGGGGGCCCGCACAGATACGCAGTATTTT.

The gene calls are TRBV7-9 and TRBJ1-4; possible D gene TRBD1, 6 bases. This CDR3 has 15 amino acids. V lost 3 bases, J lost 0 bases, and 8 bases lay in between. Germline assignment: CDR1 SEHNR and CDR2 FQNEAQ (reference sequence). CDR3 amino acids: CASSFGQTTNEKLFF. In nucleotides, the CDR3 is TGTGCCAGCAGCTTCGGACAGACAACTAATGAAAAACTGTTTTTT.

The chain couples TRBV3-1 (or the pseudogene TRBV3-2) to TRBJ2-7, with a weak D call TRBD2 (5 bases). Between the trimmed V and J ends, which lost 1 base and 2 bases, there was a span of 6 bases. The CDR3 runs to 13 residues. The germline CDR1 and CDR2 sequences are LGHDT and YNNKEL (reference sequence). CDR3 in DNA: TGTGCCAGCAGCCAAGGGGGAGCCTACGAGCAGTACTTC. Its translation: CASSQGGAYEQYF.

The rearrangement joins TRBV5-4 to TRBJ2-5; tentatively, D is TRBD2 (5 bases). Germline V lookup: CDR1 SGHNT, CDR2 YYREEE (reference sequence). CDR3 length: 14 amino acids. V was pared by 3 bases and J by 0 bases, with 9 bases between. The CDR3 DNA is TGTGCCAGCAGCTCTGGACTGAACCAAGAGACCCAGTACTTC. Translation gives CASSSGLNQETQYF. The full variable domain, rest sourced from reference TRBV5-4 and TRBJ2-5, is ETGVTQSPTHLIKTRGQQVTLRCSSQSGHNTVSWYQQALGQGPQFIFQYYREEENGRGNFPPRFSGLQFPNYSSELNVNALELDDSALYLCASSSGLNQETQYFGPGTRLLVL.

The chain recombines TRBV5-6 with TRBJ2-2, with D possibly matching TRBD1 (5 bases). The V end was cut by 6 bases, the J end by 2 bases, with 11 bases between. The CDR3 consists of 14 residues. The V gene's germline CDR1 is SGHDT and CDR2 YYEEEE. For the CDR3, the DNA is TGTGCCAGCACCAGACAGATAAACACCGGGGAGCTGTTTTTT. Encoded protein: CASTRQINTGELFF.

The chain carries TRBV20-1 and TRBJ2-1, with 8 bases fitting TRBD1. CDR3 length: 11 amino acids. Germline trimming cut 7 bases from V and 7 bases from J; bases unmatched to any gene: 3. In germline, CDR1 is DFQATT, CDR2 SNEGSKA (reference sequence). The chain's CDR3 is CSGQGANEQFF. The DNA for the CDR3 is TGCAGTGGGCAGGGGGCGAATGAGCAGTTCTTC.

The chain combines TRBV6-2 or TRBV6-3 with TRBJ1-5, with 10 bases identical to TRBD1. This CDR3 has 19 amino acids. CDR1 and CDR2 from the germline V gene are MNHEY and SVGEGT. V lost 2 bases to trimming and J lost 1 base; unmatched junction nucleotides: 11. The CDR3 here is CASSYARRTGGWSNQPQHF. CDR3 bases: TGTGCCAGCAGTTACGCCCGTAGGACAGGGGGTTGGAGCAATCAGCCCCAGCATTTT.